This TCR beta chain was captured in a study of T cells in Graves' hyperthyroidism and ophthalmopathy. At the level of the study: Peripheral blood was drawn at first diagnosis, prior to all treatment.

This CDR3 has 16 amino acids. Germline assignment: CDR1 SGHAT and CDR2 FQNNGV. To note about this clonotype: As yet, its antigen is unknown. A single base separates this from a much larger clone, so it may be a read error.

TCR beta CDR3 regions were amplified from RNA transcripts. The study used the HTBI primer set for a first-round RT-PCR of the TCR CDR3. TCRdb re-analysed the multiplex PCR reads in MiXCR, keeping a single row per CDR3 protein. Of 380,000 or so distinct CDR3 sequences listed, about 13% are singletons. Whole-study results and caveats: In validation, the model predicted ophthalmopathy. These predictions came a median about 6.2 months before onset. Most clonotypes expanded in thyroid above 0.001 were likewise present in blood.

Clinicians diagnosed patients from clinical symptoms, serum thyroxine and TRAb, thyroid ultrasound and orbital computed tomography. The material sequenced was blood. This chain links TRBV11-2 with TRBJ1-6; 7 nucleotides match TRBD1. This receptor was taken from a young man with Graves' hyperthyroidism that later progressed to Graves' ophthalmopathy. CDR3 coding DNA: TGTGCCAGCAGCTCCCAGGGGGGCAGGATTAATTCACCCCTCCGCTTT. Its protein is CASSSQGGRINSPLRF.